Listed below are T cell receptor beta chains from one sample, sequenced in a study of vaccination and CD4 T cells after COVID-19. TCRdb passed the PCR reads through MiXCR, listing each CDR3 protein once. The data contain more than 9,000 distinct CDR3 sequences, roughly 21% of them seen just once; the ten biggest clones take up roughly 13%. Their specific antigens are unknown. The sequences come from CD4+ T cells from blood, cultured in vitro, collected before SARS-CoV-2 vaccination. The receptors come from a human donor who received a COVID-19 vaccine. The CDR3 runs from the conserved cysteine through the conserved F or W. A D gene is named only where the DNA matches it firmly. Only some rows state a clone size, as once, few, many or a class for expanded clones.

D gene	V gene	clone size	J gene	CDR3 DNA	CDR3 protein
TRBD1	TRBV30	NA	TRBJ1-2	TGTGCCTGGGCGGGACAGAACTATGGCTACACCTTC	CAWAGQNYGYTF
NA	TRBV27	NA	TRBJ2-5	TGTGCCAGCAGTTGGACGGGGGGTGTCCAGGGGATCCAGTACTTC	CASSWTGGVQGIQYF
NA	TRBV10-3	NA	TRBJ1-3	TGTGCCATCAGTGAATCCCAGGGCACTGGAAACACCATATATTTT	CAISESQGTGNTIYF
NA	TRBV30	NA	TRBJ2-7	TGTGCCTGGAGACAGAGCTCCTACGAGCAGTACTTC	CAWRQSSYEQYF
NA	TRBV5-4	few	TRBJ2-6	TGTGCCAGCAGCTTGATGGGGCGACAGGGGGCCAACGTCCTGACTTTC	CASSLMGRQGANVLTF
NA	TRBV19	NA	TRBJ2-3	TGTGCCAGTAGCTTCGGACCAGATACGCAGTATTTT	CASSFGPDTQYF
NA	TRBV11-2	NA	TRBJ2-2	TGTGCCAGCAGCTTAGGGGATACCGGGGAGCTGTTTTTT	CASSLGDTGELFF
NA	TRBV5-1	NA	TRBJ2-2	TGCGCCAGCAAGGAAGGGTCGAACACCGGGGAGCTGTTTTTT	CASKEGSNTGELFF
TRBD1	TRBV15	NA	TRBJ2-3	TGTGCCACCAGCACCTGGACAGGAGGCACAGATACGCAGTATTTT	CATSTWTGGTDTQYF
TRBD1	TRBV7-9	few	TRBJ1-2	TGTGCCAGCAGCTTAAGGACAGGGAACTATGGCTACACCTTC	CASSLRTGNYGYTF
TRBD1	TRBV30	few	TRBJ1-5	TGTGCCTGGATGGGACAGGGGCCCAGGCAGCCCCAGCATTTT	CAWMGQGPRQPQHF
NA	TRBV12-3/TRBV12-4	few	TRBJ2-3	TGTGCCAGCAGTCGTCTAGTGGCGGGCCGCACAGATACGCAGTATTTT	CASSRLVAGRTDTQYF
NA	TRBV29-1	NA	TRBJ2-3	TGCAGCGTTGGGGGGTTGGAAGATACGCAGTATTTT	CSVGGLEDTQYF
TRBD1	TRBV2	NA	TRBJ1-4	TGTGCCAGCAGTGAAGCAGGGACAGGAAGAAATGAAAAACTGTTTTTT	CASSEAGTGRNEKLFF
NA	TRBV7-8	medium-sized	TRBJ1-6	TGTGCCAGCAGTTCCCCCAGGGGCTATAATTCACCCCTCCACTTT	CASSSPRGYNSPLHF
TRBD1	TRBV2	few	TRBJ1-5	TGTGCCAGCAGTGAGACAGGGGGCTCTAGGCAGCCCCAGCATTTT	CASSETGGSRQPQHF
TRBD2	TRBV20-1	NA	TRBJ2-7	TGCAGTGCTAGAGATGTAGCTAGCGGGGGGGCTTGGGAGCAGTACTTC	CSARDVASGGAWEQYF
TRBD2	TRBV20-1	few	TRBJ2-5	TGCAGTGCGCACATGTGGCGGGGGGCTCCTCCCCGGACCCAGTACTTC	CSAHMWRGAPPRTQYF
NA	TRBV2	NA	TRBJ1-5	TGTGCCAGCAGTGAAGGGAATCTTAGCAATCAGCCCCAGCATTTT	CASSEGNLSNQPQHF
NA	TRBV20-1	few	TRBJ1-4	TGCAGTGCTAGAGATCGGCGTTCAACTAATGAAAAACTGTTTTTT	CSARDRRSTNEKLFF
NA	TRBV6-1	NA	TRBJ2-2	TGTGCCAGCAGTGTCACCAGGTTCGGGGAGCTGTTTTTT	CASSVTRFGELFF
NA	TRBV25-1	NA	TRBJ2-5	TGTGCCAGCAGTGGTCCGGGACGAGAGACCCAGTACTTC	CASSGPGRETQYF
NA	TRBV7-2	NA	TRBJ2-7	TGTGCCAGCAGCCGGGGGTTAAGCAACTACGAGCAGTACTTC	CASSRGLSNYEQYF
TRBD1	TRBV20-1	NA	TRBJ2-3	TGCAGTGGGTCCCGGCAGGGGGCGGGAGATACGCAGTATTTT	CSGSRQGAGDTQYF
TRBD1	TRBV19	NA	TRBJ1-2	TGTGCCAGTAGCCTAACCTCCGCCTTGACAGGGTCCTACTATGGCTACACCTTC	CASSLTSALTGSYYGYTF
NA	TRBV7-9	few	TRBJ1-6	TGTGCCAGCAGCTTAAGCGGAGCACCCCTCCACTTT	CASSLSGAPLHF
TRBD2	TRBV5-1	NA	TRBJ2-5	TGCGCCAGCAGCCATCCGGGACTACAAGAGACCCAGTACTTC	CASSHPGLQETQYF
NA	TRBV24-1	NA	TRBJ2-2	TGTGCCACCAGTGAAGGACAGGGAGGGTTAACCGGGGAGCTGTTTTTT	CATSEGQGGLTGELFF
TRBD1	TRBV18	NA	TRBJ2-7	TGTGCCAGCTCACCCGGGGGACAGGGTGTCCACGAGCAGTACTTC	CASSPGGQGVHEQYF
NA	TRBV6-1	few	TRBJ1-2	TGTGCCAGCAGCCCTACTAGCTATGGCTACACCTTC	CASSPTSYGYTF
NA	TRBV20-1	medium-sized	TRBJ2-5	TGCAGTGCTAGCACAGGGTTTTGGGGGGAGACCCAGTACTTC	CSASTGFWGETQYF
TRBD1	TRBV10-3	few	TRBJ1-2	TGTGCCATCAGTGCCGCGGACAGGGACTATGGCTACACCTTC	CAISAADRDYGYTF
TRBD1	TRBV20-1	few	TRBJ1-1	TGCAGTGGGGCGGCACAGGGGGCGCTTTCGGGAGCTTTCTTT	CSGAAQGALSGAFF
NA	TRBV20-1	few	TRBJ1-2	TGCAGTGCTGGAAGGGCAGCTACTAACTATGGCTACACCTTC	CSAGRAATNYGYTF
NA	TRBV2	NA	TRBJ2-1	TGTGCCAGCAGTGGAGCGAATGAGCAGTTCTTC	CASSGANEQFF
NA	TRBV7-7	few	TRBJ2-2	TGTGCCAGCAGCTCGGGGGTAGGCACCGGGGAGCTGTTTTTT	CASSSGVGTGELFF
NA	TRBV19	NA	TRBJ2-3	TGTGCCAGTAGTCCCCGAGGGGCGGGGGCTGGAGATACGCAGTATTTT	CASSPRGAGAGDTQYF
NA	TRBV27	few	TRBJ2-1	TGTGCCAGCAGTTTATCGCGTATAGGTCTGGGGGATGAGCAGTTCTTC	CASSLSRIGLGDEQFF
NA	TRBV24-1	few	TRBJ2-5	TGTGCCACCAGTGATCCACAGGGCGCTCTCCCCCAAGAGACCCAGTACTTC	CATSDPQGALPQETQYF
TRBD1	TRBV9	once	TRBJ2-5	TGTGCCAGCAGCGTCTTCGAGGGACAGGGAGCGGGAGAGACCCAGTACTTC	CASSVFEGQGAGETQYF
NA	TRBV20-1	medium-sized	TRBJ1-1	TGCAGTGCTAGAGATAGGCGGACAGAGAACACTGAAGCTTTCTTT	CSARDRRTENTEAFF
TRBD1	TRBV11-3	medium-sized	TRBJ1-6	TGTGCCAGCAGGGACGTCCCGGGACAGGGGACTAAATCACCCCTCCACTTT	CASRDVPGQGTKSPLHF
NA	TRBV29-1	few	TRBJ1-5	TGCAGCGTTGAAGGCGGGGATAGCAATCAGCCCCAGCATTTT	CSVEGGDSNQPQHF
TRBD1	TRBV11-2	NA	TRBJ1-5	TGTGCCAGCAGCTCGGACAGGGCGAATCAGCCCCAGCATTTT	CASSSDRANQPQHF
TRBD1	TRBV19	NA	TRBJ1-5	TGTGCCAGTAGTATTAGAAGTTTCGGAACAGGGGGGTATGAGGGGAATCAGCCCCAGCATTTT	CASSIRSFGTGGYEGNQPQHF
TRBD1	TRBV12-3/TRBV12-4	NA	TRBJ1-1	TGTGCCAGCAGCTACCCCGCCCGGGACAGGGGTCAGAACACTGAAGCTTTCTTT	CASSYPARDRGQNTEAFF
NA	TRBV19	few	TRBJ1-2	TGTGCCAGTAGTGGGCCGGGCTATGGCTACACCTTC	CASSGPGYGYTF
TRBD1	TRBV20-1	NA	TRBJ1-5	TGCAGTGCAAGAACAGGGGGCAATCAGCCCCAGCATTTT	CSARTGGNQPQHF
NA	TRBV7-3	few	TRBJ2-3	TGTGCCAGCAGCTTAACGTTGACAGGTAGCACAGATACGCAGTATTTT	CASSLTLTGSTDTQYF
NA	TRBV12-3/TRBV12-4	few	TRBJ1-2	TGTGCCAGCAGTAACCAAACAGGGTTGATAAACTATGGCTACACCTTC	CASSNQTGLINYGYTF
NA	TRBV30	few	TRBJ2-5	TGTGCCTGGAGCAAGGGAATTGGAGAGACCCAGTACTTC	CAWSKGIGETQYF
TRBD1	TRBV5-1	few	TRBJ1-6	TGCGCCAGCAGCAGGAGGGACAGGGATTCACCCCTCCACTTT	CASSRRDRDSPLHF
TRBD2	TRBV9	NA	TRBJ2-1	TGTGCCAGCAGCGTAGGAGCGGGGGGGCCGGTCGCCTACAATGAGCAGTTCTTC	CASSVGAGGPVAYNEQFF
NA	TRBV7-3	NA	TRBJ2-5	TGTGCCAGCAGCTTAGGAAGCCAAGAGACCCAGTACTTC	CASSLGSQETQYF
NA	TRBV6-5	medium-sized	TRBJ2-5	TGTGCCAGCAGTTACTCGCGCGGGGCCAGGGGGGAGACCCAGTACTTC	CASSYSRGARGETQYF
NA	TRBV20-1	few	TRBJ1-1	TGCAGTGCTAGAGATGAGGCGGGGTTTGAAGCTTTCTTT	CSARDEAGFEAFF
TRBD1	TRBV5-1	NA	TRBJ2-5	TGCGCCAGCAGCTTGCGCCGGGACAGGGTAGGGTACCAAGAGACCCAGTACTTC	CASSLRRDRVGYQETQYF
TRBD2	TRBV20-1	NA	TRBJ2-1	TGCAGTGCTCCCCAACTAGCGGGGGTCTCCTACAATGAGCAGTTCTTC	CSAPQLAGVSYNEQFF
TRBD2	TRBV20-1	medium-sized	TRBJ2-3	TGCAGTGCTAGAGTTAGCGGGCCCCGCACAGATACGCAGTATTTT	CSARVSGPRTDTQYF